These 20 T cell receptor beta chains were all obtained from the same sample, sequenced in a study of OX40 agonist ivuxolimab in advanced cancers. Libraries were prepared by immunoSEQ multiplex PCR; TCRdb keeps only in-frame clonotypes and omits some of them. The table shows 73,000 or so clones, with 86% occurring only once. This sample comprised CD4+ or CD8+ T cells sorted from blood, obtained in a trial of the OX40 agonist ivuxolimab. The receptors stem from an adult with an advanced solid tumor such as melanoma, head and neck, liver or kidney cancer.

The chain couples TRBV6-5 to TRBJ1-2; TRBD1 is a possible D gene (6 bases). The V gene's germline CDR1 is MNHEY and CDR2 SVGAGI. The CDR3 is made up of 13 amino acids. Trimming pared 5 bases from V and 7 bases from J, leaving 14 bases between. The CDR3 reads CASSELQGGGYTF. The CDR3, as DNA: TGTGCCAGCAGTGAACTACAGGGAGGTGGCTACACCTTC.

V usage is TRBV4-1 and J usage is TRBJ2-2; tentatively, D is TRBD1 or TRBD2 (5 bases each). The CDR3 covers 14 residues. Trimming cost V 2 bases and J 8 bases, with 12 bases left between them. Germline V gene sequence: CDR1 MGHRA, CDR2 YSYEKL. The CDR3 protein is CASSQHRGGGELFF. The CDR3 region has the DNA TGCGCCAGCAGCCAACACCGGGGCGGGGGGGAGCTGTTTTTT.

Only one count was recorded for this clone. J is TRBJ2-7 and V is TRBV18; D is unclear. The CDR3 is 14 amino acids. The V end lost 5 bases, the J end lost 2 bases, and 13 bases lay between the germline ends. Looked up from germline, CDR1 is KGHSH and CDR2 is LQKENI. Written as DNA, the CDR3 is TGTGCCAGCTCAAAACTACAGACCCCCTACGAGCAGTACTTC. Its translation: CASSKLQTPYEQYF.

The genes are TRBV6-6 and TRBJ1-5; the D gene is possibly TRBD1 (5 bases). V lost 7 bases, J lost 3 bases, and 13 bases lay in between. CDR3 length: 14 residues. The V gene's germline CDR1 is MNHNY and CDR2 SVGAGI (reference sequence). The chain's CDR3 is CASKEGGTNQPQHF. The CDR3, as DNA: TGTGCCAGCAAGGAGGGAGGGACCAATCAGCCCCAGCATTTT.

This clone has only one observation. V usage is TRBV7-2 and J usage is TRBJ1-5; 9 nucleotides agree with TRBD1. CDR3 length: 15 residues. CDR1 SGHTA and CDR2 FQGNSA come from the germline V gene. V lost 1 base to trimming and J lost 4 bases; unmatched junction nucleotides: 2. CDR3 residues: CASSLETGGNQPQHF. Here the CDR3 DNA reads TGTGCCAGCAGCTTAGAGACAGGGGGAAATCAGCCCCAGCATTTT.

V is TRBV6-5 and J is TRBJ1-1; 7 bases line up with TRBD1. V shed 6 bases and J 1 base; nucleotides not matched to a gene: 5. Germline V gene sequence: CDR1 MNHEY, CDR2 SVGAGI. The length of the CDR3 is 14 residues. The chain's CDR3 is CASSRSGGNTEAFF. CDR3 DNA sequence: TGTGCCAGCAGCCGGTCAGGGGGGAACACTGAAGCTTTCTTT.

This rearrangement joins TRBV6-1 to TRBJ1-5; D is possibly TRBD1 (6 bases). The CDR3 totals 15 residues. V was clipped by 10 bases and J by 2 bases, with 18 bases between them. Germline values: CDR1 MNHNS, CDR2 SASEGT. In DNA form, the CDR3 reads TGTGCCACCGAAACCGGGACAATTGGCAATCAGCCCCAGCATTTT. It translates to CATETGTIGNQPQHF.

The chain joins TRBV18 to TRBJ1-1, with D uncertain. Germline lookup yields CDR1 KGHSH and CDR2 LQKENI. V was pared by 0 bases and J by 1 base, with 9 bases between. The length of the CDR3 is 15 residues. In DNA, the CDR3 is TGTGCCAGCTCACCACCTTCACAGACGAACACTGAAGCTTTCTTT. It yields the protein CASSPPSQTNTEAFF.

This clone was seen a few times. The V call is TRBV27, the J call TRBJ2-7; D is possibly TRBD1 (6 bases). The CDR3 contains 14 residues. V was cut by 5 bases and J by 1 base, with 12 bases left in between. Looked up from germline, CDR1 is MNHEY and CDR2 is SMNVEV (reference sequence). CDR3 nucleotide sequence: TGTGCCAGCAGTCACCGGGACATTTCCTACGAGCAGTACTTC. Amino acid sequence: CASSHRDISYEQYF.

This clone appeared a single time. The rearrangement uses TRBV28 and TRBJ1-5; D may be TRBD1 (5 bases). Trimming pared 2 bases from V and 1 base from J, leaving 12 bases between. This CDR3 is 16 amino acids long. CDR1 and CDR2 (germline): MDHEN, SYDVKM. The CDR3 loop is CASSLQGARSNQPQHF. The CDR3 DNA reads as TGTGCCAGCAGTTTACAAGGGGCTCGGAGCAATCAGCCCCAGCATTTT.

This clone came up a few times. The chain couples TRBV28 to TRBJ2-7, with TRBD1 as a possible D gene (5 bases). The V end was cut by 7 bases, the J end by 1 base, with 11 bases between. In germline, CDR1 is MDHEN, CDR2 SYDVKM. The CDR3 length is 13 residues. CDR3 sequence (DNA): TGTGCCAGCAATTCTGGGGCATCCTACGAGCAGTACTTC. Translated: CASNSGASYEQYF.

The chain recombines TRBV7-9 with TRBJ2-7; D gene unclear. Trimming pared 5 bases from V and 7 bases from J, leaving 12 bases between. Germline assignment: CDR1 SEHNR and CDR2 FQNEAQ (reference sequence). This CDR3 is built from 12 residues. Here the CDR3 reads CASSRQIWEQYF. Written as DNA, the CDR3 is TGTGCCAGCAGCCGGCAGATCTGGGAGCAGTACTTC.

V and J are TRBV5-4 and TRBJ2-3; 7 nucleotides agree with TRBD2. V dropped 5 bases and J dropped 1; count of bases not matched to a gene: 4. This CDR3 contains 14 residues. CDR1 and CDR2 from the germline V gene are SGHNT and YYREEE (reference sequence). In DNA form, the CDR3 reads TGTGCCAGCAGGGAGCGGGGCGGCACAGATACGCAGTATTTT. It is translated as CASRERGGTDTQYF.

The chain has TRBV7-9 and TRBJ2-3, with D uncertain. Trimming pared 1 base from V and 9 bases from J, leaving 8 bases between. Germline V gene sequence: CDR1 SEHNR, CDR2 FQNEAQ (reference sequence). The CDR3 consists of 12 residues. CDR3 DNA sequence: TGTGCCAGCAGCTTAGACCTGGGAACGCAGTATTTT. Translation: CASSLDLGTQYF.

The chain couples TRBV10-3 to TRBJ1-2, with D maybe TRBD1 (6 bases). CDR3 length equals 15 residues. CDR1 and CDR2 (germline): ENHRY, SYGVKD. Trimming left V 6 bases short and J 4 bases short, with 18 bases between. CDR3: CAIRGGAGGGYGYTF. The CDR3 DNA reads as TGTGCCATCAGGGGGGGCGCGGGAGGAGGCTATGGCTACACCTTC.

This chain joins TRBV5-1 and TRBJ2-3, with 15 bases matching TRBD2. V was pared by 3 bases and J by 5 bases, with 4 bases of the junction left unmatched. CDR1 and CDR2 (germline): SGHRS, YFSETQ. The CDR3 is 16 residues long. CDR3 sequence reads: CASSYGTSGRQDTQYF. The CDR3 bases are TGCGCCAGCAGCTACGGGACTAGCGGGAGGCAAGATACGCAGTATTTT.

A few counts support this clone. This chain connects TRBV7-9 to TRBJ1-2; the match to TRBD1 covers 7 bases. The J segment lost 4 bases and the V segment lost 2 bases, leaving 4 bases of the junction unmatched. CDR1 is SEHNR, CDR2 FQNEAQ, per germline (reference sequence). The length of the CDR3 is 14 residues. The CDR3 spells CASSLPGQSYGYTF. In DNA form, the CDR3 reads TGTGCCAGCAGCTTACCGGGACAGTCCTATGGCTACACCTTC.

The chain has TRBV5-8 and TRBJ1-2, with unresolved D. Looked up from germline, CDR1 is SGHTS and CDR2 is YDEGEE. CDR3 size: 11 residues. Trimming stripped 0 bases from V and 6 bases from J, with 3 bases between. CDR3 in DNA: TGTGCCAGCAGCTTGGTGCATGGCTACACCTTC. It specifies CASSLVHGYTF. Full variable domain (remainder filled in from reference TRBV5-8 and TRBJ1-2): EAGVTQSPTHLIKTRGQQATLRCSPISGHTSVYWYQQALGLGLQFLLWYDEGEERNRGNFPPRFSGRQFPNYSSELNVNALELEDSALYLCASSLVHGYTFGSGTRLTVV.

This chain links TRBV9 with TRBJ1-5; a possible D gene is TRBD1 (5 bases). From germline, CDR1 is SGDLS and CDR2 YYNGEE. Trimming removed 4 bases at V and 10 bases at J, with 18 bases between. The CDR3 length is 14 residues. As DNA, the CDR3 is TGTGCCAGCAGCCTCCGGGACGGCCTCGAACCCCAGCATTTT. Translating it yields CASSLRDGLEPQHF.

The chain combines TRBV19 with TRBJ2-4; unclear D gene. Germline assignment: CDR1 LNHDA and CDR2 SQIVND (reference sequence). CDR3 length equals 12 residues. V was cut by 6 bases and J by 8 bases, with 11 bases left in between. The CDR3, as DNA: TGTGCCAGTAGGAACTTTCACGACATTCAGTACTTC. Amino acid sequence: CASRNFHDIQYF.